One sample yielded the 25 T cell receptor beta chains listed below, sequenced in a study of shared clonotypes between healthy human individuals. Produced via immunoSEQ multiplex PCR; TCRdb's table is partial and in-frame only. The sample holds around 500,000 clones; less than 80% are singletons and the top ten take 13%. The sample taken for sequencing was PBMCs. These receptors originate from a woman between 40 and 55 years old in good health. Some clones in this sample may be carry-over from other donors' samples.

The J gene is TRBJ2-1, the V gene TRBV7-2; the match to TRBD2 covers 9 bases. Germline V lookup: CDR1 SGHTA, CDR2 FQGNSA. V gave up 3 bases and J gave up 5 bases; unmatched junction bases: 5. There are 15 residues in the CDR3. The CDR3 loop is CASSFFRLADNEQFF. The CDR3 DNA is TGTGCCAGCAGCTTCTTCCGACTAGCGGACAATGAGCAGTTCTTC.

This clone showed up just a few times. The chain is built from TRBV6-5 and TRBJ1-1; the D gene is possibly TRBD1 (5 bases). The CDR3 spans 15 residues. V lost 6 bases to trimming and J lost 2 bases, with 16 bases between them. Germline CDR1 is MNHEY and CDR2 is SVGAGI. This chain's CDR3 is CASSIGTVLNTEAFF. Here the CDR3 DNA reads TGTGCCAGCAGCATAGGGACCGTGCTTAACACTGAAGCTTTCTTT.

The chain uses TRBV6-1 and TRBJ1-3; D is unresolved. The germline CDR1 and CDR2 sequences are MNHNS and SASEGT. Between the trimmed V and J ends, which lost 4 bases and 0 bases, there was a span of 13 bases. The CDR3 length is 16 residues. This CDR3 is CASSARLDTSGNTIYF. CDR3 DNA sequence: TGTGCCAGCAGTGCCCGCCTCGATACCTCTGGAAACACCATATATTTT.

This chain links TRBV7-3 with TRBJ2-7; TRBD2 matches 11 bases. Germline V CDR1 and CDR2: SGHTA, FQGTGA. V trimming: 5 bases; J trimming: 4 bases; junction bases outside the gene matches: 7. The CDR3 has 15 residues. The CDR3 nucleotides are TGTGCCAGCAGCCCAACTAGCGGGAGTCGATACGAGCAGTACTTC. It yields the protein CASSPTSGSRYEQYF.

The chain is built from TRBV30 and TRBJ2-4; TRBD2 matches at 14 bases. Germline V gene sequence: CDR1 GTSNPN, CDR2 SVGIG (reference sequence). This CDR3 comprises 14 residues. With V trimmed by 3 bases and J by 13 bases, 8 bases remained unmatched. In DNA form, the CDR3 reads TGTGCCTGGAGGGGGACTAGCGGGAGTACTCAACAGTACTTC. This translates into CAWRGTSGSTQQYF. Using reference TRBV30 and TRBJ2-4 for the parts outside the CDR3, the full variable domain is SQTIHQWPATLVQPVGSPLSLECTVEGTSNPNLYWYRQAAGRGLQLLFYSVGIGQISSEVPQNLSASRPQDRQFILSSKKLLLSDSGFYLCAWRGTSGSTQQYFGAGTRLSVL.

The chain carries TRBV6-1 and TRBJ1-1, with D possibly matching TRBD1 (6 bases). The CDR3 totals 13 residues. V was clipped by 8 bases and J by 0 bases, with 10 bases between them. CDR1 MNHNS and CDR2 SASEGT come from the germline V gene. The CDR3 loop is CASYRDLNTEAFF. The CDR3 nucleotides read TGTGCCAGCTACAGGGACCTGAACACTGAAGCTTTCTTT.

The rearrangement joins TRBV28 to TRBJ2-5; possible D gene TRBD1, 5 bases. The CDR3 covers 13 residues. The V end lost 6 bases, the J end lost 0 bases, and 8 bases lay between the germline ends. Germline V gene lookup returns CDR1 MDHEN and CDR2 SYDVKM. The CDR3 region has the DNA TGTGCCAGCAGCAAGGGGTACCAAGAGACCCAGTACTTC. This gives the protein CASSKGYQETQYF.

Worth noting for this clone: This specimen includes other DNA sequences encoding the same CDR3. The chain combines TRBV5-1 with TRBJ2-7, with D possibly being TRBD1 (5 bases). V dropped 4 bases and J dropped 2 bases, with 10 bases sitting between them. This CDR3 comprises 13 residues. Germline V gene lookup returns CDR1 SGHRS and CDR2 YFSETQ. CDR3 sequence (DNA): TGCGCCAGCAGCATTGACAGAGCCTACGAGCAGTACTTC. Translated: CASSIDRAYEQYF.

The chain joins TRBV7-9 to TRBJ2-3, with TRBD2 matching 8 bases. The CDR3 spans 16 residues. The V gene end was trimmed by 1 base and the J gene end by 5 bases; junction bases not matched to a gene: 8. Germline V lookup: CDR1 SEHNR, CDR2 FQNEAQ (reference sequence). The CDR3 region has the DNA TGTGCCAGCAGCTTAGAAGTCGGGAGGGCAGGAGATACGCAGTATTTT. Translating it yields CASSLEVGRAGDTQYF.

The chain couples TRBV5-4 to TRBJ2-2; TRBD1 might be the D (6 bases). The germline CDR1 and CDR2 sequences are SGHNT and YYREEE (reference sequence). Trimming cost V 1 base and J 5 bases, with 12 bases left between them. The CDR3 contains 15 residues. The CDR3 bases are TGTGCCAGCAGCTTGCCGGGACAAACTACCGGGGAGCTGTTTTTT. It is translated as CASSLPGQTTGELFF.

The V and J genes are TRBV2 and TRBJ2-5, with TRBD2 matching over 7 bases. CDR1 is SNHLY, CDR2 FYNNEI, per germline. V shed 3 bases and J 4 bases; nucleotides not matched to a gene: 5. This CDR3 region has 14 residues. The CDR3 is CASSEASGRETQYF. CDR3 sequence (DNA): TGTGCCAGCAGTGAGGCTAGCGGAAGAGAGACCCAGTACTTC.

The chain links TRBV2 to TRBJ2-3; D is possibly TRBD2 (6 bases). Deletions cut 7 bases from V and 1 base from J, with 15 bases between. Germline V CDR1 and CDR2: SNHLY, FYNNEI. This CDR3 is built from 15 residues. The CDR3 DNA reads TGTGCCAGCAAGCCCGGCGGAGGGGGCACAGATACGCAGTATTTT. This codes for CASKPGGGGTDTQYF.

V gene TRBV5-4 combines with J gene TRBJ1-6; TRBD1 is a possible D gene (6 bases). This CDR3 is 16 amino acids long. Germline loops: CDR1 SGHNT, CDR2 YYREEE (reference sequence). Trimming pared 0 bases from V and 7 bases from J, leaving 14 bases between. Written as DNA, the CDR3 is TGTGCCAGCAGCTTGGACATGGGGGCCCCGAATTCACCCCTCCACTTT. This translates into CASSLDMGAPNSPLHF. The whole variable domain, filled in from reference TRBV5-4 and TRBJ1-6, reads ETGVTQSPTHLIKTRGQQVTLRCSSQSGHNTVSWYQQALGQGPQFIFQYYREEENGRGNFPPRFSGLQFPNYSSELNVNALELDDSALYLCASSLDMGAPNSPLHFGNGTRLTVT.

J is TRBJ1-2 and V is TRBV28, with 7 bases lining up with TRBD1. Germline V CDR1 and CDR2: MDHEN, SYDVKM. This CDR3 comprises 14 residues. Trimming took 6 bases from V and 4 from J; bases not matched to a gene: 8. CDR3 region: CASSAGTVPYGYTF. The CDR3 bases are TGTGCCAGCAGCGCCGGGACAGTTCCCTATGGCTACACCTTC.

The V and J genes are TRBV27 and TRBJ2-5, with no clear D. CDR3 length: 11 residues. Germline lookup yields CDR1 MNHEY and CDR2 SMNVEV (reference sequence). Trimming took off 6 bases at V and 5 bases at J, with 7 bases between the two ends. The CDR3 sequence: CASRQMETQYF. The CDR3 bases are TGTGCCAGCAGGCAAATGGAGACCCAGTACTTC.

In its sample, this clone was seen a few times. This chain joins TRBV25-1 and TRBJ1-4; 12 positions match TRBD1. The germline V gene has CDR1 MGHDK and CDR2 SYGVNS. The CDR3 is 18 residues long. Trimming cost V 6 bases and J 8 bases; bases outside gene matches: 16. The CDR3 region has the DNA TGTGCCAGCAGCCCCCCTAGCGGGACAGGGGGCGCGGGGGAAAAACTGTTTTTT. Amino acid sequence: CASSPPSGTGGAGEKLFF.

The V and J genes are TRBV5-1 and TRBJ2-4; the D call may be TRBD1 or TRBD2 (5 bases each). Germline-derived CDR1 and CDR2 are SGHRS and YFSETQ. The CDR3 sequence is 14 residues long. Trimming took 2 bases from V and 0 from J, leaving 6 bases between them. CDR3 region: CASSFGTAKNIQYF. CDR3 nucleotide sequence: TGCGCCAGCAGCTTTGGGACAGCCAAAAACATTCAGTACTTC.

This clone was counted once. V and J are TRBV15 and TRBJ2-7; TRBD2 matches at 7 bases. The V segment lost 2 bases and the J segment 5 bases; nucleotides outside the gene matches: 9. The CDR3 runs 15 residues. Germline V gene lookup returns CDR1 LNHNV and CDR2 YYDKDF (reference sequence). CDR3 sequence (DNA): TGTGCCACCAGCAGACTGGGACGGGGGGTCGACGAGCAGTACTTC. Its translation: CATSRLGRGVDEQYF.

The chain combines TRBV2 with TRBJ2-1; 9 positions match TRBD2. The CDR3 covers 14 residues. The junction had 7 bases not matched to a gene; V was cut back by 7 bases and J by 6 bases. Germline lookup yields CDR1 SNHLY and CDR2 FYNNEI. CDR3 nucleotide sequence: TGTGCCAGCACTAGCGGGACACCTTCCAATGAGCAGTTCTTC. Its translation is CASTSGTPSNEQFF.

The chain combines TRBV7-2 with TRBJ2-7; TRBD1 might be the D (6 bases). The CDR3 extends over 15 amino acids. Germline V gene sequence: CDR1 SGHTA, CDR2 FQGNSA. V lost 1 base to trimming and J lost 0 bases, with 10 bases between them. The CDR3 sequence: CASSLVGTSSYEQYF. CDR3 nucleotides: TGTGCCAGCAGCTTAGTTGGGACAAGCTCCTACGAGCAGTACTTC.

CDR3 sequence reads: CASTSPGGEQYF. In nucleotides, the CDR3 is TGTGCCAGCACCAGCCCTGGGGGGGAGCAGTACTTC. V usage is TRBV6-4 and J usage is TRBJ2-7, with D tentatively TRBD2 (6 bases). Germline loops: CDR1 MRHNA, CDR2 SNTAGT. This CDR3 has 12 amino acids. Deletions cut 7 bases from V and 7 bases from J, with 14 bases between.

V is TRBV10-1 and J is TRBJ1-4, with D unresolved. Per germline, CDR1 WNHNN and CDR2 SYGVQD (reference sequence). Trimming removed 2 bases from V and 10 bases from J, with 14 bases in between. The CDR3 runs to 14 residues. CDR3 sequence (DNA): TGCGCCAGCAGTGAGGAACAGTTTGGTGGAAAACTGTTTTTT. Protein sequence: CASSEEQFGGKLFF.

The chain is built from TRBV29-1 and TRBJ2-1; 7 bases line up with TRBD2. Germline CDR1 reads SQVTM; CDR2 reads ANQGSEA. This CDR3 comprises 15 residues. Trimming cost V 2 bases and J 2 bases; bases outside gene matches: 6. CDR3 amino acids: CSVERGGSAYNEQFF. The CDR3 region has the DNA TGCAGCGTTGAACGGGGAGGGTCCGCCTACAATGAGCAGTTCTTC.

The chain combines TRBV6-6 with TRBJ2-7; no firm D call. The CDR3 spans 13 residues. The germline V gene encodes CDR1 MNHNY and CDR2 SVGAGI (reference sequence). Trimming took off 2 bases at V and 5 bases at J, with 10 bases between the two ends. CDR3 DNA sequence: TGTGCCAGCAGTTACCCGCCAGGCAACGAGCAGTACTTC. As protein: CASSYPPGNEQYF.

This clone appeared a few times. This chain uses TRBV18 with TRBJ1-3; D is unresolved. In germline, CDR1 is KGHSH, CDR2 LQKENI. The CDR3 is made up of 15 amino acids. The V gene lost 3 bases and the J gene lost 0 bases, with 9 bases spanning the gap. The CDR3 loop is CASSPSVTSGNTIYF. As DNA, the CDR3 is TGTGCCAGCTCACCGTCGGTTACCTCTGGAAACACCATATATTTT.